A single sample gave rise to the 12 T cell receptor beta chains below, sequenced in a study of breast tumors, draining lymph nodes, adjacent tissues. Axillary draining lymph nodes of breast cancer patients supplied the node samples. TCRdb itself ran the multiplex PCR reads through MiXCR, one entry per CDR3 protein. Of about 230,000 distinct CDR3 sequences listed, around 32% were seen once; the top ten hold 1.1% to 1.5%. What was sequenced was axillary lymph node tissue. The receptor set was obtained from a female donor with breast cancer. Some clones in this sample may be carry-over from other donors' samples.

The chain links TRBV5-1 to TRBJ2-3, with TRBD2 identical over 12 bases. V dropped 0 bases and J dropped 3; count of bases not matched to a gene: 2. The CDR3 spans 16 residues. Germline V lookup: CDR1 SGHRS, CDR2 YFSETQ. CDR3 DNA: TGCGCCAGCAGCTTGGCTAGCGGGAGGGCGACAGATACGCAGTATTTT. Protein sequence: CASSLASGRATDTQYF. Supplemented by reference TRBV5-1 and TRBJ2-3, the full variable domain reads KAGVTQTPRYLIKTRGQQVTLSCSPISGHRSVSWYQQTPGQGLQFLFEYFSETQRNKGNFPGRFSGRQFSNSRSEMNVSTLELGDSALYLCASSLASGRATDTQYFGPGTRLTVL.

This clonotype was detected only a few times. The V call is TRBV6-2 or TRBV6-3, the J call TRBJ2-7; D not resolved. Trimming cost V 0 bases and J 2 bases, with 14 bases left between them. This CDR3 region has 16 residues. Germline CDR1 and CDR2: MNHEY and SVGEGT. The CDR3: CASSYSTLSPPYEQYF. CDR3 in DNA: TGTGCCAGCAGTTACTCGACACTAAGTCCTCCCTACGAGCAGTACTTC.

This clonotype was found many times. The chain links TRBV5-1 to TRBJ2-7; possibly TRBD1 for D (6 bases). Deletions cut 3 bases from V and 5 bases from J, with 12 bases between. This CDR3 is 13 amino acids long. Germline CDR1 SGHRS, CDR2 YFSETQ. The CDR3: CASSYSGAHEQYF. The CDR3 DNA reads TGCGCCAGCAGCTACTCAGGGGCCCACGAGCAGTACTTC.

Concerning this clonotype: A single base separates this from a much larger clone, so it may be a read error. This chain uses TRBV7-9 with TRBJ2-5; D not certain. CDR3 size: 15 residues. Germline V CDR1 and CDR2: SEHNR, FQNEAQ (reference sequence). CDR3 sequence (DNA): TGTGCCAGCAGCCGTCCAGTTGATGAATCAGAGACCCAGCACTTC. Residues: CASSRPVDESETQHF.

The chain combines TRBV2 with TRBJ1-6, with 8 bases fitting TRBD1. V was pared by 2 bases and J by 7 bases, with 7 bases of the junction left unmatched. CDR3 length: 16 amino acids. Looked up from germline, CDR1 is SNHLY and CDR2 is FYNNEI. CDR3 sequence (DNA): TGTGCCAGCAGTGAACCCGGACAGGGTACAAATTCACCCCTCCACTTT. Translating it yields CASSEPGQGTNSPLHF.

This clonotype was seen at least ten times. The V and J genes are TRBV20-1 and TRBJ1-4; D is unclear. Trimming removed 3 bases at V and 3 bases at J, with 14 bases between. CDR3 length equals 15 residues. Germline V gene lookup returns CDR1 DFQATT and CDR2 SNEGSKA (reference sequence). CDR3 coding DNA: TGCAGTGCTAGTAAAAGGTCAGGCCCTAATGAAAAACTGTTTTTT. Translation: CSASKRSGPNEKLFF.

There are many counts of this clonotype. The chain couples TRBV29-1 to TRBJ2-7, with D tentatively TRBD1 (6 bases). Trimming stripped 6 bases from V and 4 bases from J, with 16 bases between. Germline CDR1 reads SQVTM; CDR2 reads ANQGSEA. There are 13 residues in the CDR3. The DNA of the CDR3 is TGCAGCGTCTTACAGGGTACGGGATACGAGCAGTACTTC. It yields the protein CSVLQGTGYEQYF.

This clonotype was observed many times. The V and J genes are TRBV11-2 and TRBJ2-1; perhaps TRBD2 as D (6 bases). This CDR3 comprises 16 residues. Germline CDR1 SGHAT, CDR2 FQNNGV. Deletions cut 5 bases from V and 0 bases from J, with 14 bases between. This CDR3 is CASSQTPGLSYNEQFF. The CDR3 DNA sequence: TGTGCCAGCAGCCAAACACCGGGACTCTCCTACAATGAGCAGTTCTTC.

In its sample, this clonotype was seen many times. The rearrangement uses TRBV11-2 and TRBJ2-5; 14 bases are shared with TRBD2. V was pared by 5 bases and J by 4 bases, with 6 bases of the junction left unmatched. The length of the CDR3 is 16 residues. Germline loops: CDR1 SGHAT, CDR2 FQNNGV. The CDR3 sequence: CASSHGTSGRGETQYF. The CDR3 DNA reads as TGTGCCAGCAGCCACGGGACTAGCGGGAGAGGAGAGACCCAGTACTTC.

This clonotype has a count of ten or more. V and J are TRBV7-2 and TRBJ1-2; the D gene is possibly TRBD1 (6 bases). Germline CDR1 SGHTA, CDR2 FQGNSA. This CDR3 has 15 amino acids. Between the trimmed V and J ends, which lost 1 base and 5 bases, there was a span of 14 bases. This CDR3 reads CASSLDRTVHYGYTF. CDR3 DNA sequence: TGTGCCAGCAGCTTAGACCGGACAGTGCATTATGGCTACACCTTC. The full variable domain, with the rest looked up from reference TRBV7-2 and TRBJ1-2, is GAGVSQSPSNKVTEKGKDVELRCDPISGHTALYWYRQSLGQGLEFLIYFQGNSAPDKSGLPSDRFSAERTGGSVSTLTIQRTQQEDSAVYLCASSLDRTVHYGYTFGSGTRLTVV.

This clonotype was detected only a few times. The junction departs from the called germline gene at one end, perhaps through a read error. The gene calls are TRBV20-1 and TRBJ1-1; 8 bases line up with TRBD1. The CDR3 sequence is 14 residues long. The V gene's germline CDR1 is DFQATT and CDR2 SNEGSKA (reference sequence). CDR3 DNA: TGCAGTGCTCGAGAGGACAGGGTCAACACTGAAGCTTTCTTT. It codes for CSAREDRVNTEAFF.

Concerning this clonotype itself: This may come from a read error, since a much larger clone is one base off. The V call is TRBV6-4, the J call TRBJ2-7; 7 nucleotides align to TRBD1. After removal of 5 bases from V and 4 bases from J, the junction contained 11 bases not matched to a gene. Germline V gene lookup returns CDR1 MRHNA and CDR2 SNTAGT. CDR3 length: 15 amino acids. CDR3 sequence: CASSQAQGETYEQYF. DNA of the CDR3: TGTGCCAGCAGTCAGGCGCAGGGGGAAACGTACGAGCAGTACTTC.